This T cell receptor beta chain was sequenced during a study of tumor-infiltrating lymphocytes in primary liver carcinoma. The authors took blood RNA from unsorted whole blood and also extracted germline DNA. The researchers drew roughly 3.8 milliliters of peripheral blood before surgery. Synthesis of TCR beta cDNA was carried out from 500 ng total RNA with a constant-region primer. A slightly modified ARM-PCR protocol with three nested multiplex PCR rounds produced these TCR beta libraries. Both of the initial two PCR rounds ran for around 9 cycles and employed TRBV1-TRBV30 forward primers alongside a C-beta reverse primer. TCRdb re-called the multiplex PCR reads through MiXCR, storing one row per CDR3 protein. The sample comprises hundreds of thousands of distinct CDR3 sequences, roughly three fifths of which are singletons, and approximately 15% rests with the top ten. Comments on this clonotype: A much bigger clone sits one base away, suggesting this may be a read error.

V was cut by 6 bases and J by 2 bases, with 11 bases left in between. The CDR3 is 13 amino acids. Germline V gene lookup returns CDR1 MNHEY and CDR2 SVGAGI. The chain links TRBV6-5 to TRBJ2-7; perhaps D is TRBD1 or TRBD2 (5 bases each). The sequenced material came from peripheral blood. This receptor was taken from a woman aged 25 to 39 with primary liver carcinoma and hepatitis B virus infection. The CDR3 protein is CASRGTTTYEQYF. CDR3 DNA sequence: TGTGCCAGCAGGGGGACGACAACCTACGAGCAGTACTTC.